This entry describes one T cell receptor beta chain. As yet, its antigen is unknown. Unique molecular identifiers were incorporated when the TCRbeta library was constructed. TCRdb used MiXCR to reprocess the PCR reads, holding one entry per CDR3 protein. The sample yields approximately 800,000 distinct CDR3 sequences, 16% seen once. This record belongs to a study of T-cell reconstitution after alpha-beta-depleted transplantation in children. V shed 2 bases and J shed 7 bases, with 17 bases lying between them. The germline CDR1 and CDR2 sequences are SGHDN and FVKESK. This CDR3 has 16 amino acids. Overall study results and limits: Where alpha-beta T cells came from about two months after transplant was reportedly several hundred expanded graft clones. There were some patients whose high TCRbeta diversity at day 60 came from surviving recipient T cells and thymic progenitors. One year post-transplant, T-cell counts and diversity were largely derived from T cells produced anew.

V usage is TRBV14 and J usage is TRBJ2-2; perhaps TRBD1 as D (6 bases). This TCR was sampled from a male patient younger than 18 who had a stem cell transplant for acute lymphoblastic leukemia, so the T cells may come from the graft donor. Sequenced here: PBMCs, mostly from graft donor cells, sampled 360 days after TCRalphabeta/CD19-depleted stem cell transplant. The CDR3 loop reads CASSQMGHGLRGELFF. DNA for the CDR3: TGTGCCAGCAGCCAAATGGGACACGGTTTGCGCGGGGAGCTGTTTTTT.